Reported below is one T cell receptor (beta chain). Construction of the TCRbeta library involved unique molecular identifiers. Each CDR3 protein gets one entry after TCRdb re-called the PCR reads with MiXCR. The sample consists of hundreds of thousands of distinct CDR3 sequences, over 10% of them appearing once. The sample is drawn from a study of T-cell reconstitution after alpha-beta-depleted transplantation in children. Germline CDR1 and CDR2: SEHNR and FQNEAQ (reference sequence). CDR3 length: 16 amino acids. Trimming pared 1 base from V and 7 bases from J, leaving 20 bases between. The genes are TRBV7-9 and TRBJ2-7; the D gene could be TRBD1 or TRBD2 (5 bases each). This clonotype originated in a male patient between 10 and 17 years old who had a stem cell transplant for acute myeloid leukemia, so the T cells may come from the graft donor. The sample was PBMCs, mostly from graft donor cells, taken 360 days after TCRalphabeta/CD19-depleted stem cell transplant. The chain's CDR3 is CASSLVLGTSLREQYF. For the CDR3, the DNA is TGTGCCAGCAGCTTAGTTCTGGGGACGAGCCTTCGGGAGCAGTACTTC.